This T cell receptor (beta chain) was documented in a study of blood T cell repertoires in COVID-19. Study-level background: Spain, Italy and the United States supplied samples that represented acute and convalescent COVID-19. Sources were T cells, B-cell-depleted T cells, or PBMCs; the material itself was cDNA or gDNA.

TCRdb's table, derived via immunoSEQ multiplex PCR, lists solely in-frame clones and lacks some. The sample consists of about 300,000 clones, 85% to 90% of them appearing once. The CDR3 is 12 residues long. Trimming left V 3 bases short and J 12 bases short, with 11 bases between. The germline V gene has CDR1 KGHDR and CDR2 SFDVKD. Seattle-derived patients entered the study during active infection and were followed longitudinally. Sequences were obtained from peripheral blood. The clonotype comes from a woman aged 45-60 years with COVID-19, enrolled during active disease. The J gene is TRBJ2-4, the V gene TRBV24-1; unclear D gene. The CDR3 DNA reads as TGTGCCACCAGTGATATAAGAGGAGCTCAGTACTTC. It translates to CATSDIRGAQYF.